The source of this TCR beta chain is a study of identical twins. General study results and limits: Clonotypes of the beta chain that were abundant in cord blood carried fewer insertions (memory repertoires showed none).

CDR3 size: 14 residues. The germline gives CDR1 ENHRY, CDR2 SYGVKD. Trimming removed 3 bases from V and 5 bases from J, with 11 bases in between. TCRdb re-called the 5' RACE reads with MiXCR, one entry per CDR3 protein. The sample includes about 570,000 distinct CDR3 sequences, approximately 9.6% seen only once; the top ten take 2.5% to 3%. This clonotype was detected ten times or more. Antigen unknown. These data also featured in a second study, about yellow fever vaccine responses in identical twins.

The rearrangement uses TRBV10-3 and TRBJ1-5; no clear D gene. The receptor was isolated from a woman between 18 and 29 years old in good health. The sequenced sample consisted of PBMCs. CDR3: CAISDSGFDQPQHF. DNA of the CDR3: TGTGCCATCAGTGACTCAGGTTTCGATCAGCCCCAGCATTTT.